This record covers a single TCR beta chain. Its antigen target is currently unknown. No base qualities exist here, and no much larger clone lies one base off it. The donors belonged to the validation cohort of over a hundred subjects, which was separate from the roughly 700-subject first cohort. This sample is part of a study of cytomegalovirus exposure and HLA in healthy donors (dated by TCRdb to 2016 to 2017). At the level of the whole study: The 550 to 750 repertoires of the first cohort and the 95 to 150 validation repertoires were produced on the same platform, according to a later analysis. The aim of the study was to test whether cataloging public T cell receptors could identify signatures of past pathogen exposure. Along with the roughly 670-subject first cohort, a separate validation cohort of over a hundred different subjects was used. High-throughput TCR immunosequencing, statistical association of individual TCRs with disease status, and machine learning were combined to predict cytomegalovirus infection status. On the study overall, not on this receptor specifically: Cytomegalovirus status was reported to be diagnosed by the classifier with high specificity and sensitivity in both the original and validation cohorts. A few of the identified cytomegalovirus-associated TCR beta chains were confirmed in vitro to be specific for cytomegalovirus antigens. The study listed approximately 150 TCR beta chains as associated with cytomegalovirus. It was suggested by the authors that the approach could potentially be generalized to other disease states and immunological phenotypes. Subsequent analysis determined that TCRs grouped into clusters in the first cohort also showed a tendency toward co-occurrence across the 90 to 150 validation repertoires, and 94% of cluster scores exceeded 0. The validation cohort had no HLA typing available for a later analysis, so co-occurrence within that cohort was assessed over all 120 or so repertoires. Across donors, most TCR sequences were observed very rarely, whereas some public TCRs were present in many individuals.

V is shortened by 7 bases, J by 5 bases, and the region joining them spans 18 bases. CDR1 and CDR2 were assigned from the germline V gene as SGHRS and YFSETQ. Including the terminal cysteine and phenylalanine, the CDR3 comprises 14 residues. Only CDR3 DNA remains: 42 bases, in frame from the first base. Library generation was performed with the immunoSEQ multiplex PCR assay. The study's processing was this. A statistical classification framework was built to diagnose cytomegalovirus status from the catalog of TCR beta chain sequences. TCRdb re-hosts the immuneACCESS table, in-frame sequences only. Its copies lack some clones; in the studies checked, an unresolved V gene accounts for under half of them, and the cause for the rest is not known. V and J calls plus clone size are reproduced from that table; the DNA served to infer D and trimming. The sample yields 100,000 to 150,000 clones; 75% to 90% were counted once. Around 1.1% of the sample is taken by the ten largest.

The receptor's source is a woman aged 18-30 years in good health and CMV-seronegative. The specimen sequenced was PBMCs. The chain employs TRBV5-1 and TRBJ1-1; TRBD1 is possibly the D segment (5 matching bases). The nucleotide sequence reads as follows: TGCGCCAGCCGAACTCAGGGAGGAGGGACTGAAGCTTTCTTT. It encodes CASRTQGGGTEAFF.